This T cell receptor (beta chain) was sequenced during a study of cytomegalovirus exposure and HLA in healthy donors. Study background: Within an early data release were 80 million to 90 million unique TCRs drawn from HLA-typed donors. Notes on the study in general: Most TCR sequences were uncommon, yet certain public TCRs appeared in many donors.

Both 60 Vbeta primers and 13 Jbeta primers went into the PCR. Generated by immunoSEQ multiplex PCR, the TCRdb table keeps only in-frame clones and is missing some. The sample holds 120,000 to 150,000 clones, about 78% seen once. Comments on this clone: Its antigen is not identified.

CDR1 is SEHNR, CDR2 FQNEAQ, per germline (reference sequence). CDR3 length equals 14 residues. V lost 6 bases and J lost 8; bases outside the gene matches: 3. The specimen sequenced was PBMCs. The receptor was isolated from a male donor in good health and CMV-seronegative. This rearrangement joins TRBV7-9 to TRBJ2-1; 14 bases are a match to TRBD2. CDR3: CASRTSGRGYEQFF. The CDR3 nucleotides read TGTGCCAGCAGGACTAGCGGGAGGGGATATGAGCAGTTCTTC.